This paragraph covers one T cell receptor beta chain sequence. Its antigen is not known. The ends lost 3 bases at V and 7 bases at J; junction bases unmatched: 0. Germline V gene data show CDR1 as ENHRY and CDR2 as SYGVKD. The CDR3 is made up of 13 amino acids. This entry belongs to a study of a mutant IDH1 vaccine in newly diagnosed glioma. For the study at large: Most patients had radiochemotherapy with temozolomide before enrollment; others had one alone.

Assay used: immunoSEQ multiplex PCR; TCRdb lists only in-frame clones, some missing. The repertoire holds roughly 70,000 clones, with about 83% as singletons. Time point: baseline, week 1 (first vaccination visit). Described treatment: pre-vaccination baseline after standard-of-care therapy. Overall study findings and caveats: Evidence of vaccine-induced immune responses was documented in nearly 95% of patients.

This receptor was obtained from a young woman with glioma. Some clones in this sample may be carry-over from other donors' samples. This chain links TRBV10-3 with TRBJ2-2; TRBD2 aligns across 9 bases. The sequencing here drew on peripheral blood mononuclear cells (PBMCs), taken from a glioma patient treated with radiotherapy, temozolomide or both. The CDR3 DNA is TGTGCCATCAGTGAACTAGCGGGCGGGGAGCTGTTTTTT. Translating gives CAISELAGGELFF.